Below, 30 T cell receptor beta chains from the same sample are listed, as sequenced in a study of T cell repertoires in cytomegalovirus infection. Which antigens these TCRs recognize remains unknown. Using its own MiXCR run on the reads, TCRdb lists one record per CDR3 protein. The profile shows some 270,000 distinct CDR3 sequences, 22% of them singletons. This sample comprised cultured PBMCs, obtained from culture after CMV antigen stimulation. The receptors derive from a human donor in good health (CMV status not recorded). Some clones in this sample may be carry-over from other donors' samples.

The sample holds many counts of this clonotype. The chain recombines TRBV28 with TRBJ2-5; perhaps TRBD2 as D (5 bases). V lost 5 bases, J lost 5 bases, and 12 bases lay in between. Germline V lookup: CDR1 MDHEN, CDR2 SYDVKM. This CDR3 is built from 13 residues. CDR3 sequence reads: CASSASGKETQYF. CDR3 coding DNA: TGTGCCAGCAGTGCCTCGGGGAAGGAGACCCAGTACTTC.

This clonotype has a handful of counts. The chain has TRBV15 and TRBJ1-2; 7 nucleotides line up with TRBD1. The trim removed 5 bases at V and 4 bases at J, leaving 4 bases unmatched. This CDR3 contains 13 residues. Germline CDR1 reads LNHNV; CDR2 reads YYDKDF (reference sequence). CDR3: CATSEGASYGYTF. In DNA form, the CDR3 reads TGTGCCACCAGCGAGGGGGCCAGCTATGGCTACACCTTC. The full variable domain, in which reference TRBV15 and TRBJ1-2 provide the parts outside the CDR3, is DAMVIQNPRYQVTQFGKPVTLSCSQTLNHNVMYWYQQKSSQAPKLLFHYYDKDFNNEADTPDNFQSRRPNTSFCFLDIRSPGLGDTAMYLCATSEGASYGYTFGSGTRLTVV.

In its sample, this clonotype was seen many times. The rearrangement uses TRBV7-3 and TRBJ1-1; 7 nucleotides agree with TRBD1. The CDR3 has 16 residues. Germline CDR1 and CDR2: SGHTA and FQGTGA. Losses at the gene ends were 0 bases for V and 4 bases for J; bases not matched to a gene: 8. Written as DNA, the CDR3 is TGTGCCAGCAGCTTAACGCCATCGACAGGGATCACTGAAGCTTTCTTT. This codes for CASSLTPSTGITEAFF.

This clonotype appeared a few times. The CDR3 region has the DNA TGTGCCAGCAGCCCCCGTACTTTGGAGACCCAGTACTTC. Residues: CASSPRTLETQYF. The chain carries TRBV11-2 and TRBJ2-5; D is ambiguous. The CDR3 sequence is 13 residues long. V was pared by 5 bases and J by 5 bases, with 12 bases between. Germline CDR1 is SGHAT and CDR2 is FQNNGV.

This clonotype was counted only a few times. The CDR3 sequence: CASSLSGRRTQETQYF. Written as DNA, the CDR3 is TGTGCCAGCAGCTTATCAGGTCGGCGTACCCAAGAGACCCAGTACTTC. V and J are TRBV7-2 and TRBJ2-5, with D unresolved. The CDR3 runs 16 residues. Germline V gives CDR1 SGHTA, CDR2 FQGNSA. The V end lost 2 bases, the J end lost 1 base, and 14 bases lay between the germline ends.

This clonotype has only a few counts. The chain employs TRBV5-4 and TRBJ2-7; 16 nucleotides match TRBD2. After removal of 3 bases from V and 5 bases from J, the junction contained 14 bases not matched to a gene. Germline V gene lookup returns CDR1 SGHNT and CDR2 YYREEE (reference sequence). This CDR3 is built from 19 residues. Here the CDR3 DNA reads TGTGCCAGCAGCTCCCCAAAGTCTCCGGGACTAGCGGGAGGGGACGAGCAGTACGTC. This encodes CASSSPKSPGLAGGDEQYV.

This clonotype has more than one count but fewer than ten. The chain couples TRBV6-2 or TRBV6-3 to TRBJ2-2; TRBD2 matches at 8 bases. V lost 8 bases to trimming and J lost 6 bases; unmatched junction nucleotides: 8. CDR3 length equals 14 residues. Looked up from germline, CDR1 is MNHEY and CDR2 is SVGEGT. In DNA, the CDR3 is TGTGCCAGCTTCCTCTCGGGAGGGGCCGGGGAGCTGTTTTTT. This gives the protein CASFLSGGAGELFF.

This clonotype has ten or more counts. J is TRBJ2-7 and V is TRBV4-1; D is perhaps TRBD1 (6 bases). The V end lost 2 bases, the J end lost 4 bases, and 9 bases lay between the germline ends. Germline assignment: CDR1 MGHRA and CDR2 YSYEKL. The CDR3 sequence is 13 residues long. As DNA, the CDR3 is TGCGCCAGCAGCCAACAACAGGGTTACGAGCAGTACTTC. This encodes CASSQQQGYEQYF.

This clonotype was counted at least ten times. V and J are TRBV7-2 and TRBJ2-7; 8 bases are shared with TRBD2. CDR1 is SGHTA, CDR2 FQGNSA, per germline. CDR3 size: 16 residues. J gave up 3 bases and V 5 bases, and 12 bases lay outside the gene matches. CDR3 DNA sequence: TGTGCCAGCAGCCCCATGTCGGCGAGCGGGGGCTACGAGCAGTACTTC. Its protein product is CASSPMSASGGYEQYF.

The chain employs TRBV7-3 and TRBJ2-5; tentatively, D is TRBD1 or TRBD2 (6 bases each). Germline V gene data show CDR1 as SGHTA and CDR2 as FQGTGA. This CDR3 spans 15 amino acids. Trimming stripped 5 bases from V and 5 bases from J, with 18 bases between. The CDR3: CASSPMPWRGETQYF. Here the CDR3 DNA reads TGTGCCAGCAGCCCCATGCCCTGGAGGGGGGAGACCCAGTACTTC.

This sequence joins TRBV27 and TRBJ2-5; no definite D call. Germline CDR1 reads MNHEY; CDR2 reads SMNVEV (reference sequence). The CDR3 runs 13 residues. Trimming shortened V by 8 bases and J by 7 bases, and 17 bases separated the two germline ends. The DNA of the CDR3 is TGTGCCAGCGCGGCCACAAGGAGTGGGACCCAGTACTTC. Encoded protein: CASAATRSGTQYF.

This clonotype has a handful of counts. The chain uses TRBV19 and TRBJ1-5; no clear D. The CDR3 consists of 15 residues. The V and J ends lost 8 bases and 0 bases respectively, with 14 bases between them. Germline values: CDR1 LNHDA, CDR2 SQIVND (reference sequence). CDR3 protein: CASDEIFNSNQPQHF. In nucleotides, the CDR3 is TGTGCCAGTGACGAAATATTTAATAGCAATCAGCCCCAGCATTTT.

This clonotype was found many times. This chain uses TRBV7-2 with TRBJ1-1; D gene ambiguous. Germline V gene lookup returns CDR1 SGHTA and CDR2 FQGNSA. Between the trimmed V and J ends, which lost 1 base and 6 bases, there was a span of 9 bases. The CDR3 is 13 amino acids. The CDR3 coding sequence is TGTGCCAGCAGCTTAGAGCCCGCACCTGAAGCTTTCTTT. Protein sequence: CASSLEPAPEAFF. The complete variable domain, with remaining parts taken from reference TRBV7-2 and TRBJ1-1, reads GAGVSQSPSNKVTEKGKDVELRCDPISGHTALYWYRQSLGQGLEFLIYFQGNSAPDKSGLPSDRFSAERTGGSVSTLTIQRTQQEDSAVYLCASSLEPAPEAFFGQGTRLTVV.

This chain uses TRBV12-3 or TRBV12-4 with TRBJ2-2, with D tentatively TRBD2 (5 bases). The CDR3 is made up of 14 amino acids. The germline V and J ends were trimmed by 7 bases and 6 bases, with 15 bases remaining between them. Here the CDR3 DNA reads TGTGCCAGCACCCCACTAGTGGGTTCCGGGGAGCTGTTTTTT. This gives the protein CASTPLVGSGELFF.

The chain recombines TRBV19 with TRBJ2-1; a possible D gene is TRBD2 (5 bases). Trimming pared 5 bases from V and 4 bases from J, leaving 12 bases between. This CDR3 has 14 residues. Germline assignment: CDR1 LNHDA and CDR2 SQIVND (reference sequence). The CDR3, as DNA: TGTGCCAGTAGTGGGCTAGCAGCTTACAATGAGCAGTTCTTC. This sequence encodes CASSGLAAYNEQFF.

Only a few counts were recorded for this clonotype. This chain joins TRBV7-2 and TRBJ1-3, with D perhaps TRBD1 (5 bases). Germline V gene lookup returns CDR1 SGHTA and CDR2 FQGNSA. Trimming pared 2 bases from V and 2 bases from J, leaving 7 bases between. This CDR3 is 14 amino acids long. The DNA of the CDR3 is TGTGCCAGCAGCTTATCCAGGGCTGGAAACACCATATATTTT. Its translation is CASSLSRAGNTIYF.

This clonotype was seen repeatedly, ten times or more. The chain recombines TRBV29-1 with TRBJ1-2, with D uncertain. Trimming removed 1 base from V and 0 bases from J, with 12 bases in between. This CDR3 spans 15 amino acids. The germline CDR1 and CDR2 sequences are SQVTM and ANQGSEA. The CDR3 reads CSVEGAREANYGYTF. The CDR3 nucleotides read TGCAGCGTTGAAGGAGCCAGAGAAGCTAACTATGGCTACACCTTC.

The CDR3 DNA reads TGTGCCAGCATCCTCCGGTGGGGAGGTCGCACTGAAGCTTTCTTT. Its protein product is CASILRWGGRTEAFF. The J gene is TRBJ1-1, the V gene TRBV12-3 or TRBV12-4; the D is unclear. Trimming pared 7 bases from V and 4 bases from J, leaving 19 bases between. The CDR3 is 15 amino acids.

The V call is TRBV7-2, the J call TRBJ1-5; no clear D gene. CDR1 is SGHTA and CDR2 is FQGNSA in the germline V gene. V lost 3 bases and J lost 6, with 6 bases in between. The CDR3 is made up of 12 amino acids. CDR3 sequence: CASSFYSQPQHF. For the CDR3, the DNA is TGTGCCAGCAGCTTTTATTCTCAGCCCCAGCATTTT.

The CDR3 reads CATSGFGRGYNSPLHF. The CDR3 DNA follows: TGTGCCACCAGCGGTTTTGGTCGGGGCTATAATTCACCCCTCCACTTT. This chain connects TRBV15 to TRBJ1-6; D not certain. In germline, CDR1 is LNHNV, CDR2 YYDKDF (reference sequence). This CDR3 spans 16 amino acids. V gave up 5 bases and J gave up 3 bases, with 14 bases separating them.

This clonotype was picked up many times. DNA of the CDR3: TGTGCCAGCAGCCCAGACCCAGAAGGGTGGACCTTC. Encoded protein: CASSPDPEGWTF. The rearrangement uses TRBV7-9 and TRBJ1-2; D ambiguous. Germline loops: CDR1 SEHNR, CDR2 FQNEAQ (reference sequence). This CDR3 has 12 amino acids. Trimming cost V 5 bases and J 14 bases, with 18 bases left between them.

J is TRBJ1-6 and V is TRBV10-3, with 9 positions matching TRBD1. Germline CDR1 reads ENHRY; CDR2 reads SYGVKD. The CDR3 is made up of 15 amino acids. Trimming took 0 bases from V and 6 from J; bases not matched to a gene: 0. The CDR3 is CAISESGQGNSPLHF. The CDR3 region has the DNA TGTGCCATCAGTGAGTCGGGACAGGGTAATTCACCCCTCCACTTT.

This clonotype was counted a single time. The CDR3 sequence is CASSRTTGSTEAFF. CDR3 DNA: TGCGCCAGCAGCCGTACGACAGGTTCCACTGAAGCTTTCTTT. V is TRBV4-3 and J is TRBJ1-1; D perhaps matches TRBD1 (6 bases). The CDR3 runs to 14 residues. Trimming took 4 bases from V and 4 from J, leaving 13 bases between them. Germline V gene data show CDR1 as LGHNA and CDR2 as YSLEER.

This chain joins TRBV27 and TRBJ2-3, with 11 bases that match TRBD2. The CDR3 runs 18 residues. V was clipped by 2 bases and J by 1 base; unmatched bases: 8. Looked up from germline, CDR1 is MNHEY and CDR2 is SMNVEV (reference sequence). The CDR3: CASSLTNSGGGGTDTQYF. The CDR3 DNA sequence: TGTGCCAGCAGTTTAACCAATAGCGGGGGGGGGGGCACAGATACGCAGTATTTT.

This clonotype has a count of ten or more. The J gene is TRBJ2-2, the V gene TRBV7-9, with D unresolved. CDR3 length: 12 amino acids. Deletions cut 5 bases from V and 8 bases from J, with 9 bases between. Germline CDR1 is SEHNR and CDR2 is FQNEAQ (reference sequence). CDR3 region: CASSPHGGELFF. In DNA form, the CDR3 reads TGTGCCAGCAGCCCTCACGGTGGGGAGCTGTTTTTT. Full variable domain (remainder filled in from reference TRBV7-9 and TRBJ2-2): DTGVSQNPRHKITKRGQNVTFRCDPISEHNRLYWYRQTLGQGPEFLTYFQNEAQLEKSRLLSDRFSAERPKGSFSTLEIQRTEQGDSAMYLCASSPHGGELFFGEGSRLTVL.

CDR3 sequence reads: CASSPSTGILLGPYF. Here the CDR3 DNA reads TGCGCCAGCAGCCCAAGTACAGGGATTCTCCTTGGTCCGTACTTC. This sequence joins TRBV4-1 and TRBJ2-7; weak D call: TRBD1 (6 bases). V was trimmed by 4 bases and J by 12 bases, leaving 25 bases between them. Germline V lookup: CDR1 MGHRA, CDR2 YSYEKL. The CDR3 sequence is 15 residues long.

The chain couples TRBV29-1 to TRBJ1-2; D is undetermined. From germline, CDR1 is SQVTM and CDR2 ANQGSEA. The CDR3 contains 12 residues. V was clipped by 7 bases and J by 4 bases, with 13 bases between them. This CDR3 is CSDREDLYGYTF. The CDR3 nucleotides are TGCAGCGATAGGGAGGACCTCTATGGCTACACCTTC.

This clonotype was found a few times. The V and J genes are TRBV18 and TRBJ2-1; 7 bases are a match to TRBD2. J lost 8 bases, V lost 1 base, and 5 bases had no gene match. The CDR3 runs to 14 residues. Germline loops: CDR1 KGHSH, CDR2 LQKENI. CDR3 nucleotide sequence: TGTGCCAGCTCACCACGGCGGGAGCAGGATGAGCAGTTCTTC. Amino acids: CASSPRREQDEQFF.

The table lists this clonotype with a count of one. The J gene is TRBJ1-5, the V gene TRBV6-2 or TRBV6-3, with a tentative D call TRBD1 (5 bases). CDR1 and CDR2 from the germline V gene are MNHEY and SVGEGT. The CDR3 has 16 amino acids. V lost 2 bases to trimming and J lost 1 base, with 12 bases between them. In nucleotides, the CDR3 is TGTGCCAGCAGTTACGGGCCGGGACGGAGCAATCAGCCCCAGCATTTT. Protein: CASSYGPGRSNQPQHF.

The chain is built from TRBV28 and TRBJ1-2; D gene unclear. Trimming stripped 2 bases from V and 5 bases from J, with 9 bases between. The CDR3 extends over 13 amino acids. Germline V lookup: CDR1 MDHEN, CDR2 SYDVKM. The CDR3 loop reads CASSLHSSYGYTF. In nucleotides, the CDR3 is TGTGCCAGCAGTTTACACAGTTCGTATGGCTACACCTTC.